This paragraph covers one T cell receptor beta chain sequence. The second PCR ran about 6 to 12 cycles with a sample-barcoded 5' primer and J-beta primers. Each CDR3 protein is one row after TCRdb ran MiXCR on the 5' RACE reads. The sample lists nearly 800,000 distinct CDR3 sequences, 25% occurring once. This sample stems from a study of blood T cells in healthy people across ages. This CDR3 has 11 residues. Germline CDR1 reads SQVTM; CDR2 reads ANQGSEA. The V end lost 5 bases, the J end lost 8 bases, and 9 bases lay between the germline ends. This sample also belongs to another study, concerning T cells of mothers and their children. As that report states: TCR recombination output is shaped by thymic selection similarly in related and unrelated pairs. Related pairs of mothers and children showed slightly higher, non-significant overlap versus unrelated pairs.

Input material: blood. The chain is built from TRBV29-1 and TRBJ1-4; possibly TRBD1 for D (5 bases). The receptor was isolated from a boy younger than 18 in good health. Written as DNA, the CDR3 is TGCAGCGTTATCGGGGACGAAAAACTGTTTTTT. The encoded protein is CSVIGDEKLFF.